This T cell receptor (beta chain) was identified in a study of cytomegalovirus exposure and HLA in healthy donors. Looking at the study overall: From about 180 million T cells, an earlier analysis saw under 140 million unique TCR beta sequences.

Only a few counts were recorded for this clone. What it binds is not known. Findings and limits, study-wide: Researchers reportedly found TCR beta sequences accurately predicted most subjects' HLA-A and HLA-B alleles.

The study ran its PCR with 60 Vbeta and 13 Jbeta primers. Sequencing was performed with immunoSEQ multiplex PCR; in TCRdb, only in-frame clones are kept and a portion is missing. The sample holds 150,000 to 200,000 clones; about 80% are singletons and the top ten take approximately 15%. V was clipped by 2 bases and J by 0 bases, with 5 bases between them. This CDR3 spans 15 amino acids. Germline V gives CDR1 MNHNY, CDR2 SVGAGI (reference sequence). The rearrangement uses TRBV6-6 and TRBJ2-6; D uncertain. This TCR derives from a woman in her forties in good health and CMV-seronegative. Sequencing was performed on PBMCs. DNA for the CDR3: TGTGCCAGCAGTTACCCTAGCTCTGGGGCCAACGTCCTGACTTTC. It translates to CASSYPSSGANVLTF.